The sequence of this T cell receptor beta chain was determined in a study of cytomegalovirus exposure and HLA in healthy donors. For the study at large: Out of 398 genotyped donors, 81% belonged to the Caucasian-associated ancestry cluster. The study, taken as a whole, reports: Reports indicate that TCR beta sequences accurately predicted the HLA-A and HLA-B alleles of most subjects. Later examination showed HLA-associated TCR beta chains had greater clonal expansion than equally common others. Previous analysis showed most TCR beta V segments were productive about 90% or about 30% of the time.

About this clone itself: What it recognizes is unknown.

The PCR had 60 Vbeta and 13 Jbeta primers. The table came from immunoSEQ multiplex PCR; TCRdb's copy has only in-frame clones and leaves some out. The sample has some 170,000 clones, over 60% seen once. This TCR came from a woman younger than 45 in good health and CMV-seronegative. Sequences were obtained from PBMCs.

Here the CDR3 reads CASSRPGLASEQYF. In DNA, the CDR3 is TGTGCCAGCAGCCGGCCGGGACTAGCAAGCGAGCAGTACTTC. This chain uses TRBV7-2 with TRBJ2-7; 9 bases align to TRBD2. The CDR3 length is 14 residues. V was clipped by 5 bases and J by 6 bases; unmatched bases: 8. Germline V gives CDR1 SGHTA, CDR2 FQGNSA.